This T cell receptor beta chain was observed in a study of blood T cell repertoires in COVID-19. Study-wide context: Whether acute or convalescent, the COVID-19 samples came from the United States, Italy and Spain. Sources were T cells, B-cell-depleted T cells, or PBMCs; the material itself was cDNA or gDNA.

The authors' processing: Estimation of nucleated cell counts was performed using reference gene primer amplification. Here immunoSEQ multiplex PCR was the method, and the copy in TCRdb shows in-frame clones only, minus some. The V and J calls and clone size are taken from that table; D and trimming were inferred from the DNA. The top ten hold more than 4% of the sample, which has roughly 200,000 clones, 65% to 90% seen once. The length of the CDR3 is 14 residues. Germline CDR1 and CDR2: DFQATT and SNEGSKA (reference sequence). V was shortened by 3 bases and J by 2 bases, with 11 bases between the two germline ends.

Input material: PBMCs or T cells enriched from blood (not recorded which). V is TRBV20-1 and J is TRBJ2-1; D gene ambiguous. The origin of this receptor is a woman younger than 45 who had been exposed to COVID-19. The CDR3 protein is CSASGRVTYNEQFF. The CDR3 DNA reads TGCAGTGCTAGTGGCCGGGTAACCTACAATGAGCAGTTCTTC.